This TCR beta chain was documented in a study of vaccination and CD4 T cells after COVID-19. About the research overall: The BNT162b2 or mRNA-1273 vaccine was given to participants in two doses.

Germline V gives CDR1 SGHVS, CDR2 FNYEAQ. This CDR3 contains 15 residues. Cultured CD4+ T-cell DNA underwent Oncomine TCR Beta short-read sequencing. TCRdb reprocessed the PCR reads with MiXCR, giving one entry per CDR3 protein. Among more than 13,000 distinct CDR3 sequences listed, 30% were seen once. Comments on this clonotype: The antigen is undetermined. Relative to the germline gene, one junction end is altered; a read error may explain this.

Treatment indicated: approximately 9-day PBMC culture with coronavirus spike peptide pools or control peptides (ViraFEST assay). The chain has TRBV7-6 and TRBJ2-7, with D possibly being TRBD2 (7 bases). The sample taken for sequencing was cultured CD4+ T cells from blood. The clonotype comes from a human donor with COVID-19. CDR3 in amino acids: CASSVWWGGPYEQYF. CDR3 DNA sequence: TGTGCTAGCAGCGTGTGGTGGGGGGGCCCCTACGAGCAGTACTTC. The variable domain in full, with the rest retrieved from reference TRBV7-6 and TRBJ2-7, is GAGVSQSPRYKVTKRGQDVALRCDPISGHVSLYWYRQALGQGPEFLTYFNYEAQQDKSGLPNDRFSAERPEGSISTLTIQRTEQRDSAMYRCASSVWWGGPYEQYFGPGTRLTVT.